The rows below give T cell receptor beta chains drawn from one sample of a study of T cells in Graves' hyperthyroidism and ophthalmopathy. TCRdb reprocessed the multiplex PCR reads with MiXCR, giving one entry per CDR3 protein. The sample has nearly 600,000 distinct CDR3 sequences; about 15% are singletons. Input material: blood. The receptors were gathered from a woman aged 25 to 39 with Graves' hyperthyroidism that later progressed to Graves' ophthalmopathy. Each CDR3 is given with its conserved first and last residue. D genes are given only for firm matches. Clone sizes are given selectively: once, few, many, or a class where the clone is expanded.

j_call cdr3_length d_call v_call clone_size cdr3_nt cdr3_aa
TRBJ2-1 15 TRBD2 TRBV20-1 many TGCAGTGCTAGAGAGCGGGAGGGCGGTTTTAATGAGCAGTTCTTC CSAREREGGFNEQFF
TRBJ2-7 16 TRBD1 TRBV12-5 many TGTGCTAGTGGTTTGGTACTATGGACAGGAACCTACGAGCAGTACTTC CASGLVLWTGTYEQYF
TRBJ1-2 15 TRBD1 TRBV5-8 many TGTGCCAGCGGGTTAAGGACAGGATGGTACTATGGCTACACCTTC CASGLRTGWYYGYTF
TRBJ1-4 15 . TRBV19 many TGTGCCAGTAGTAAGCGGACAGCAACTAATGAAAAACTGTTTTTT CASSKRTATNEKLFF
TRBJ1-2 14 . TRBV7-9 many TGTGCCAGCAGCCATCCGGACAGACCTTATGGCTACACCTTC CASSHPDRPYGYTF
TRBJ1-2 16 . TRBV3-1 . TGTGCCAGCAGCTTGATGAACAGGGAAGAGAACAATGGCTACACCTTC CASSLMNREENNGYTF
TRBJ1-2 13 . TRBV6-5 many TGTGCCAGCAGTTACGGGGGGGCAGAGGGCTACACCTTC CASSYGGAEGYTF
TRBJ2-5 15 TRBD1 TRBV11-3 many TGTGCCAGCAGCGGCTGGACAGGGAAGGGAGAGACCCAGTACTTC CASSGWTGKGETQYF
TRBJ2-7 16 TRBD1 TRBV4-1 . TGCGCCAGCAGCCACCCAAGGGACAGGGGGACCGGCGAGCAGTACTTC CASSHPRDRGTGEQYF
TRBJ1-5 15 . TRBV4-1 . TGCGCCAGCAGCCAAGTGTTAAGCGGAAGGCAGCCCCAGCATTTT CASSQVLSGRQPQHF
TRBJ2-3 14 . TRBV10-3 few TGTGCCATCAGTGCTGCGGCTAGCACAGATACGCAGTATTTT CAISAAASTDTQYF
TRBJ2-7 15 . TRBV7-2 many TGTGCCAGCAGCTTGGCAGCGGAGGGCCTCTACGAGCAGTACTTC CASSLAAEGLYEQYF
TRBJ2-7 12 TRBD1 TRBV20-1 many TGTTCGTCGGGACAGGTCTCCTACGAGCAGTACTTC CSSGQVSYEQYF
TRBJ2-3 17 TRBD2 TRBV7-2 many TGTGCCAGCAGCTTAACCGGACTAGCGGGGTTCCTGGATACGCAGTATTTT CASSLTGLAGFLDTQYF
TRBJ1-1 13 . TRBV29-1 many TGCAGCGGGACTGGAGGGGGGAACACTGAAGCTTTCTTT CSGTGGGNTEAFF
TRBJ1-2 14 . TRBV12-3/TRBV12-4 many TGTGCCAGCAGTTTAGACAGGGAGGGGTATGGCTACACCTTC CASSLDREGYGYTF
TRBJ1-4 12 . TRBV12-3/TRBV12-4 once TGTGCCAGCAGTTTAGCCTTTGAAAAACTGTTTTTT CASSLAFEKLFF
TRBJ1-1 12 TRBD1 TRBV30 many TGTGCCCTGGACAGGGGAGGTACTGAAGCTTTCTTT CALDRGGTEAFF
TRBJ2-1 17 . TRBV28 many TGTGCCACCCAGGAGGGGGAGGGGATCAGAAACAACAATGAGCAGTTCTTC CATQEGEGIRNNNEQFF
TRBJ2-3 12 . TRBV28 many TGTGCCAGCAGTTTTCAAGCAGATACGCAGTATTTT CASSFQADTQYF
TRBJ1-1 15 TRBD1 TRBV10-3 . TGTGCCATCAGGGACAGGGACAGCCCGAACACTGAAGCTTTCTTT CAIRDRDSPNTEAFF
TRBJ2-2 16 TRBD1 TRBV7-6 many TGTGCCAGCAGCTTAGCGGCGGGACAGGGGGCCGGGGAGCTGTTTTTT CASSLAAGQGAGELFF
TRBJ2-7 14 . TRBV5-6 many TGTGCCAGCAGCTTGGCAGGGGTCAGCTACGAGCAGTACTTC CASSLAGVSYEQYF
TRBJ1-6 16 . TRBV27 . TGTGCGAGCAGTCCTAGGACAGCGGGCTTTAATTCACCCCTCCACTTT CASSPRTAGFNSPLHF
TRBJ2-6 16 . TRBV29-1 many TGCAGCGTTGAAGAAAGACAGAACTCTGGGGCCAACGTCCTGACTTTC CSVEERQNSGANVLTF
TRBJ2-2 19 TRBD1 TRBV9 . TGTGCCAGCAGCGTCCCCAAGGGGACAGGGGGCGTAGTGACCGGGGAGCTGTTTTTT CASSVPKGTGGVVTGELFF
TRBJ2-1 13 . TRBV20-1 many TGCAGTGTTCCCGCCAGGAAGCTCGGTGAGCAGTTCTTC CSVPARKLGEQFF
TRBJ2-2 17 TRBD1 TRBV29-1 . TGCAGCGTTGAGATCGATGGGACAGGGCTCTACACCGGGGAGCTGTTTTTT CSVEIDGTGLYTGELFF
TRBJ2-7 14 TRBD1 TRBV20-1 . TGCAGTGGCATTAAGACAGGGGTGGGGTACGAGCAGTACTTC CSGIKTGVGYEQYF
TRBJ2-7 14 TRBD1 TRBV20-1 . TGCAGTGCTAGGGGACAGGGAAACCCTTACGAGCAGTACTTC CSARGQGNPYEQYF
TRBJ2-7 15 . TRBV6-1 . TGTGCCAGCAGTCACCTGGGGGTAAAGTTCAACGAGCAGTACTTC CASSHLGVKFNEQYF
TRBJ2-7 17 . TRBV6-2/TRBV6-3 many TGTGCCAGCAGTTACACCTTGGGACCCGCGAGGAGCGACGAGCAGTACTTC CASSYTLGPARSDEQYF
TRBJ1-1 14 TRBD1 TRBV7-3 many TGTGCCAGCAGCTTAACCACAGGGGGCACTGAAGCTTTCTTT CASSLTTGGTEAFF
TRBJ2-3 15 . TRBV27 many TGTGCCAGCAGTTTACCACCGGGCGTCACAGATACGCAGTATTTT CASSLPPGVTDTQYF
TRBJ2-3 16 TRBD2 TRBV7-2 many TGTGCCAGCAGTTTTCCTAGCGGAACCCTCACAGATACGCAGTATTTT CASSFPSGTLTDTQYF
TRBJ2-7 15 TRBD1 TRBV29-1 many TGCAGCGTTGAGGGGGGACAGGGCCCATGGCGGGAGCAGTACTTC CSVEGGQGPWREQYF
TRBJ1-2 13 TRBD1 TRBV10-3 many TGTGCCATCAGCGACCGGGACAGCCATGGCTACACCTTC CAISDRDSHGYTF
TRBJ2-2 16 TRBD2 TRBV12-5 . TGTGCTAGTGGAAGTATAGCGGGAGGAAACACCGGGGAGCTGTTTTTT CASGSIAGGNTGELFF
TRBJ1-5 14 . TRBV3-1 many TGTGCCAGCAGCCAAGACATTAGCAATCAGCCCCAGCATTTT CASSQDISNQPQHF